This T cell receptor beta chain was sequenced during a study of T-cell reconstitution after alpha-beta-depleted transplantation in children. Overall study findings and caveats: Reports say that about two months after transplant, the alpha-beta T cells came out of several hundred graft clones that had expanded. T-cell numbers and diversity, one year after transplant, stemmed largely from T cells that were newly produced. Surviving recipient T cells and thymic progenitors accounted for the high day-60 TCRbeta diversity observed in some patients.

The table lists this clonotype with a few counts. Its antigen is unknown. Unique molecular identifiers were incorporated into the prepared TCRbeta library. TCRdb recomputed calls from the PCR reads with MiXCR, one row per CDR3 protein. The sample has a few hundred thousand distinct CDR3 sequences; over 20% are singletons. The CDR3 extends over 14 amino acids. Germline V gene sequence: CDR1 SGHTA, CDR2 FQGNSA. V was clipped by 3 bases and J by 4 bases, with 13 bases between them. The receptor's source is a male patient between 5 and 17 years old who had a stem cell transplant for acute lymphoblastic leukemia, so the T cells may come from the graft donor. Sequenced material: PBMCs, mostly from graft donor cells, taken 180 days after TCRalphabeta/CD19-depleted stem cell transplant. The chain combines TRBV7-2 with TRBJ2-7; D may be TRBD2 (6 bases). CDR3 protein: CASSFRFRGYEQYF. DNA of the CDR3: TGTGCCAGCAGCTTCAGGTTCCGGGGGTACGAGCAGTACTTC.